This TCR beta chain was sequenced for a study of cytomegalovirus exposure and HLA in healthy donors. Study-wide results and limits: When a later analysis compared HLA-associated TCR beta chains with equally common others, the HLA-associated chains turned out to be more clonally expanded and to have lower generation probabilities.

Concerning this clone: Antigen specificity is unknown.

PCR employed 60 Vbeta and 13 Jbeta primers. Assay: immunoSEQ multiplex PCR; the TCRdb copy retains only in-frame clones and omits some. The table includes some 120,000 clones, approximately 80% detected once. The V and J ends lost 8 bases and 4 bases respectively, with 14 bases between them. The germline V gene has CDR1 MNHEY and CDR2 SVGAGI. The CDR3 spans 13 residues. The chain uses TRBV6-5 and TRBJ1-2, with D tentatively TRBD1 (6 bases). The sample was PBMCs. This TCR was recovered from a woman between 35 and 50 years old in good health and CMV-seronegative. CDR3 amino acids: CASSRGSSYGYTF. CDR3 coding DNA: TGTGCCAGCTCCAGGGGTTCGAGCTATGGCTACACCTTC.